This T cell receptor beta chain was documented in a study of Ad26.COV2.S vaccination and SARS-CoV-2 variants. As for the study in general: Donor allocation was to the COV1001 Ad26.COV2.S trial arm. Once or twice, 56 days apart, Ad26.COV2.S was delivered intramuscularly.

The treatment was: roughly 20 received Ad26.COV2.S at low or high dose, single or two shots; about 5 received placebo; per-sample allocation not given. Vaccine and placebo recipients were sampled on day 63 after the first injection. This Boston cohort included adults aged 18-55 years. Generated by immunoSEQ multiplex PCR, the TCRdb table keeps only in-frame clones and is missing some. Of about 320,000 clones detected, around four fifths appear once; the ten largest clones hold roughly 2%. V gave up 3 bases and J gave up 3 bases, with 4 bases separating them. The CDR3 covers 11 residues. Study-wide results and limits: It was found that vaccine and placebo recipients had similar non-spike TCR breadth.

As to this clone: As yet, its antigen is unknown.

The TCR originated in a person between 18 and 65 years old who received the Ad26.COV2.S COVID-19 vaccine or a placebo. The sample here was peripheral blood, taken in a trial of Ad26.COV2.S vaccine versus placebo. This chain links TRBV5-3 with TRBJ2-7; no reliable D call. TRBV5-3 is known as an ORF, though its function is uncertain. CDR3 loop: CARSCFYEQYF. The CDR3 region has the DNA TGTGCCAGAAGCTGCTTCTACGAGCAGTACTTC.